These 27 T cell receptor beta chains came from one sample sequenced in a study of T cell repertoires in cytomegalovirus infection. The antigens these receptors bind are not known. TCRdb re-derived calls from the reads in MiXCR, one entry per CDR3 protein. The top ten hold over 10% of the sample, which has some 800,000 distinct CDR3 sequences, 25% to 35% seen once. The sample was cultured CD8+ T cells from PBMCs, taken from culture after CMV antigen stimulation. These receptors were taken from a human donor in good health (CMV status not recorded). Some clones in this sample may be carry-over from other donors' samples.

This clonotype was detected a few times. This chain uses TRBV7-6 with TRBJ1-3; D not resolved. CDR3 length equals 16 residues. V lost 5 bases, J lost 0 bases, and 14 bases lay in between. Germline-derived CDR1 and CDR2 are SGHVS and FNYEAQ. CDR3 in amino acids: CASSPRRQDSGNTIYF. DNA for the CDR3: TGTGCCAGCAGCCCTAGGAGGCAGGACTCTGGAAACACCATATATTTT.

This sequence joins TRBV2 and TRBJ1-1; the D is unclear. The V gene's germline CDR1 is SNHLY and CDR2 FYNNEI. The CDR3 length is 15 residues. V lost 1 base and J lost 1, with 10 bases in between. The DNA for the CDR3 is TGTGCCAGCAGTGAAGAGGCCCCAGAGAACACTGAAGCTTTCTTT. Translation: CASSEEAPENTEAFF.

This clonotype was recorded many times. The V gene is TRBV7-2, the J gene TRBJ1-1, with D possibly being TRBD1 (5 bases). Germline V gene sequence: CDR1 SGHTA, CDR2 FQGNSA. The CDR3 is 13 residues long. V was pared by 8 bases and J by 5 bases, with 15 bases between. CDR3 sequence (DNA): TGTGCCAGCGCCCCGGGGGGTGGGACTGAAGCTTTCTTT. Encoded protein: CASAPGGGTEAFF.

J is TRBJ1-2 and V is TRBV7-9, with a tentative D call TRBD1 (5 bases). V was clipped by 1 base and J by 8 bases, with 17 bases between them. The length of the CDR3 is 15 residues. Germline V gene sequence: CDR1 SEHNR, CDR2 FQNEAQ (reference sequence). The DNA of the CDR3 is TGTGCCAGCAGCTTAGGACAGAACTACGCCTGGGGCTACACCTTC. Translating gives CASSLGQNYAWGYTF. Full variable domain (missing parts from reference TRBV7-9 and TRBJ1-2): DTGVSQNPRHKITKRGQNVTFRCDPISEHNRLYWYRQTLGQGPEFLTYFQNEAQLEKSRLLSDRFSAERPKGSFSTLEIQRTEQGDSAMYLCASSLGQNYAWGYTFGSGTRLTVV.

The rearrangement uses TRBV2 and TRBJ2-1, with a possible D match to TRBD1 (5 bases). The germline gives CDR1 SNHLY, CDR2 FYNNEI. The CDR3 loop spans 11 amino acids. Trimming removed 3 bases from V and 10 bases from J, with 7 bases in between. Written as DNA, the CDR3 is TGTGCCAGCAGTGATAGGGGAGAGCAGTTCTTC. Translation gives CASSDRGEQFF. The variable domain in full, with the rest retrieved from reference TRBV2 and TRBJ2-1, is EPEVTQTPSHQVTQMGQEVILRCVPISNHLYFYWYRQILGQKVEFLVSFYNNEISEKSEIFDDQFSVERPDGSNFTLKIRSTKLEDSAMYFCASSDRGEQFFGPGTRLTVL.

This clonotype was observed many times. V is TRBV7-8 and J is TRBJ2-3; D ambiguous. The CDR3 runs to 14 residues. The V and J ends lost 4 bases and 4 bases respectively, with 12 bases between them. Germline assignment: CDR1 SGHVS and CDR2 FQNEAQ. CDR3 nucleotides: TGTGCCAGCAGCTCCGGTGGGTGGGCAGATACGCAGTATTTT. Protein product: CASSSGGWADTQYF.

This clonotype was seen at least ten times. The chain combines TRBV12-3 or TRBV12-4 with TRBJ2-3; TRBD1 might be the D (5 bases). The CDR3 totals 13 residues. The ends were cut back, 5 bases at V and 1 base at J, with 7 bases in the middle. The DNA for the CDR3 is TGTGCCAGCAGTCCAGGGCGCACAGATACGCAGTATTTT. Translated: CASSPGRTDTQYF.

This clonotype was counted between two and nine times. This chain joins TRBV15 and TRBJ1-1; 8 bases agree with TRBD1. CDR1 and CDR2 from the germline V gene are LNHNV and YYDKDF (reference sequence). The J segment lost 5 bases and the V segment lost 3 bases, leaving 5 bases of the junction unmatched. This CDR3 has 14 residues. The CDR3 DNA follows: TGTGCCACCAGCAGCGGCACAGGGGGGACTGAAGCTTTCTTT. It specifies CATSSGTGGTEAFF.

This clonotype was seen many times. The V gene is TRBV7-9, the J gene TRBJ2-1; 11 nucleotides match TRBD2. In germline, CDR1 is SEHNR, CDR2 FQNEAQ (reference sequence). There are 16 residues in the CDR3. V was pared by 5 bases and J by 3 bases, with 6 bases of the junction left unmatched. In DNA form, the CDR3 reads TGTGCCAGCAGCCTGGGGACTAGCGGATACTACAATGAGCAGTTCTTC. It codes for CASSLGTSGYYNEQFF.

The gene calls are TRBV7-9 and TRBJ2-3, with 7 bases identical to TRBD1. The CDR3 totals 15 residues. The V gene's germline CDR1 is SEHNR and CDR2 FQNEAQ (reference sequence). V was clipped by 11 bases and J by 3 bases; unmatched bases: 14. In nucleotides, the CDR3 is TGTGCCCTCCGAGGGGGCCAGAGCTCTACAGATACGCAGTATTTT. This encodes CALRGGQSSTDTQYF.

The chain recombines TRBV7-3 with TRBJ1-2, with 10 bases matching TRBD1. From germline, CDR1 is SGHTA and CDR2 FQGTGA. The CDR3 loop spans 14 amino acids. Unmatched junction bases numbered 9, after V lost 4 bases and J lost 10 bases. DNA of the CDR3: TGTGCCAGCAGCTCATCCGGGACAGGGGTTGACTACACCTTC. It yields the protein CASSSSGTGVDYTF.

For the CDR3, the DNA is TGTGCCAGCAGGGCTTCCTACGAGCAGTACGTC. Protein: CASRASYEQYV. This sequence joins TRBV2 and TRBJ2-7; D unclear. The ends were cut back, 6 bases at V and 1 base at J, with 4 bases in the middle. The CDR3 loop spans 11 amino acids. Looked up from germline, CDR1 is SNHLY and CDR2 is FYNNEI.

This clonotype was picked up a small number of times. The genes are TRBV6-5 and TRBJ1-2, with D perhaps matching TRBD1 (5 bases). Germline CDR1 and CDR2: MNHEY and SVGAGI. Trimming cost V 4 bases and J 4 bases, with 13 bases left between them. The CDR3 loop spans 14 amino acids. The CDR3 loop reads CASSSGQGSYGYTF. The CDR3 DNA reads as TGTGCCAGCAGTTCCGGGCAGGGAAGCTATGGCTACACCTTC.

The chain couples TRBV27 to TRBJ1-2, with D possibly matching TRBD1 (5 bases). The germline V and J ends were trimmed by 3 bases and 4 bases, with 12 bases remaining between them. The CDR3 has 14 residues. The V gene's germline CDR1 is MNHEY and CDR2 SMNVEV (reference sequence). The DNA of the CDR3 is TGTGCCAGCAGTTTGGGGGGAAAGTTCTATGGCTACACCTTC. Translation: CASSLGGKFYGYTF.

On this clonotype itself: A much larger clone differs by one base, so this may be a read error. The CDR3 DNA reads as TGTGCCAGCAGTTACGCCCCGAGGTTCTCCTACAATGAGCAGTTCTTC. Protein sequence: CASSYAPRFSYNEQFF. The V gene is TRBV6-2 or TRBV6-3, the J gene TRBJ2-1; unclear D gene. Trimming stripped 2 bases from V and 0 bases from J, with 11 bases between. The CDR3 extends over 16 amino acids. Germline V gene sequence: CDR1 MNHEY, CDR2 SVGEGT.

This clonotype was seen more than once but under ten times. This chain joins TRBV27 and TRBJ2-7; D tentatively reads TRBD1 or TRBD2 (6 bases each). The CDR3 sequence is 14 residues long. The germline V gene encodes CDR1 MNHEY and CDR2 SMNVEV (reference sequence). V shed 3 bases and J shed 3 bases, with 12 bases lying between them. The CDR3 DNA sequence: TGTGCCAGCAGTTTTGGAGGGGGAATCTACGAGCAGTACTTC. This sequence encodes CASSFGGGIYEQYF.

A few counts support this clonotype. Compared with germline, one end of the junction differs, possibly owing to a read error. The chain has TRBV7-6 and TRBJ2-7; D may be TRBD2 (6 bases). The germline V gene has CDR1 SGHVS and CDR2 FNYEAQ. The CDR3 is 15 amino acids. CDR3 region: CASSKEAGSSYEQYF. In nucleotides, the CDR3 is TGTGCTAGCAGCAAAGAGGCGGGGAGCTCCTACGAGCAGTACTTC.

This sequence joins TRBV6-5 and TRBJ2-5; D not resolved. V was pared by 6 bases and J by 3 bases, with 14 bases between. The CDR3 is made up of 14 amino acids. The germline V gene encodes CDR1 MNHEY and CDR2 SVGAGI. The CDR3 here is CASSPLGVEETQYF. The CDR3 region has the DNA TGTGCCAGCAGCCCCCTAGGCGTAGAAGAGACCCAGTACTTC.

This clonotype was seen more than once but under ten times. This chain links TRBV5-6 with TRBJ1-1; 7 nucleotides match TRBD1. There are 11 residues in the CDR3. The V gene end was trimmed by 7 bases and the J gene end by 11 bases; junction bases not matched to a gene: 8. The germline gives CDR1 SGHDT, CDR2 YYEEEE. This chain's CDR3 is CASGTGERAFF. The DNA for the CDR3 is TGTGCCAGCGGTACAGGGGAAAGGGCTTTCTTT.

This clonotype was recorded a few times. The chain recombines TRBV7-6 with TRBJ2-2, with 9 bases matching TRBD2. The trim removed 4 bases at V and 5 bases at J, leaving 14 bases unmatched. The CDR3 spans 18 residues. The germline gives CDR1 SGHVS, CDR2 FNYEAQ. CDR3 coding DNA: TGTGCCAGCAGCTCACCCCGGGGGGCGGGGGGGCTGACCGGGGAGCTGTTTTTT. Residues: CASSSPRGAGGLTGELFF. The full variable domain, completed using reference TRBV7-6 and TRBJ2-2, is GAGVSQSPRYKVTKRGQDVALRCDPISGHVSLYWYRQALGQGPEFLTYFNYEAQQDKSGLPNDRFSAERPEGSISTLTIQRTEQRDSAMYRCASSSPRGAGGLTGELFFGEGSRLTVL.

This clonotype was seen just once. The J gene is TRBJ2-2, the V gene TRBV4-3; D gene uncertain. With 0 bases removed from V and 2 bases from J, the gap between germline ends came to 7 bases. The germline CDR1 and CDR2 sequences are LGHNA and YSLEER. The length of the CDR3 is 15 residues. CDR3 amino acids: CASSQDMVNTGELFF. The CDR3 nucleotides are TGCGCCAGCAGCCAAGATATGGTAAACACCGGGGAGCTGTTTTTT.

This clonotype was counted ten times or more. The chain is built from TRBV7-8 and TRBJ1-1, with 7 bases identical to TRBD1. The germline V gene encodes CDR1 SGHVS and CDR2 FQNEAQ. V dropped 6 bases and J dropped 1; count of bases not matched to a gene: 17. The CDR3 spans 18 residues. As DNA, the CDR3 is TGTGCCAGCAGGCAGGGGGGAGAATACCTAAATCGGAACACTGAAGCTTTCTTT. As protein: CASRQGGEYLNRNTEAFF.

This clonotype turned up a few times. The rearrangement joins TRBV28 to TRBJ1-1; tentative D call: TRBD1 (6 bases). Germline CDR1 is MDHEN and CDR2 is SYDVKM. V dropped 6 bases and J dropped 0 bases, with 11 bases sitting between them. CDR3 length: 14 residues. This CDR3 reads CASRNRVMNTEAFF. The CDR3 bases are TGTGCCAGCAGGAACAGGGTTATGAACACTGAAGCTTTCTTT.

This clonotype was observed a handful of times. The chain couples TRBV12-3 or TRBV12-4 to TRBJ2-6; D might be TRBD1 (5 bases). Deletions cut 6 bases from V and 1 base from J, with 10 bases between. There are 15 residues in the CDR3. The CDR3 DNA reads as TGTGCCAGCAGCCCCCGGACATCTGGGGCCAACGTCCTGACTTTC. Encoded protein: CASSPRTSGANVLTF.

V gene TRBV7-6 combines with J gene TRBJ1-2, with TRBD1 matching over 9 bases. Germline V gene lookup returns CDR1 SGHVS and CDR2 FNYEAQ. The CDR3 contains 15 residues. J was trimmed by 4 bases and V by 2 bases; bases with no gene match: 5. The CDR3: CASSLYQGQGYGYTF. CDR3 DNA sequence: TGTGCCAGCAGCTTATACCAGGGACAGGGCTATGGCTACACCTTC. Full variable domain (missing parts from reference TRBV7-6 and TRBJ1-2): GAGVSQSPRYKVTKRGQDVALRCDPISGHVSLYWYRQALGQGPEFLTYFNYEAQQDKSGLPNDRFSAERPEGSISTLTIQRTEQRDSAMYRCASSLYQGQGYGYTFGSGTRLTVV.

This clonotype was counted a single time. This chain connects TRBV28 to TRBJ1-2, with a tentative D call TRBD1 (6 bases). CDR1 MDHEN and CDR2 SYDVKM come from the germline V gene. Deletions cut 3 bases from V and 7 bases from J, with 12 bases between. The CDR3 has 13 residues. This chain's CDR3 is CASSLRGKGGYTF. CDR3 DNA sequence: TGTGCCAGCAGTTTGAGGGGGAAAGGTGGCTACACCTTC.

J is TRBJ1-2 and V is TRBV4-2, with TRBD1 identical over 7 bases. Germline V CDR1 and CDR2: LGHNA, YNFKEQ. This CDR3 region has 15 residues. V shed 4 bases, J shed 4 bases, and the junction held 9 bases outside the gene matches. The CDR3 nucleotides read TGTGCCAGCAGCCCTGAGGGGGCCCCCTCCTATGGCTACACCTTC. Encoded protein: CASSPEGAPSYGYTF.